These 18 T cell receptor beta chains were all obtained from the same sample, sequenced in a study of CD4+ T cells in melanoma. Method: immunoSEQ multiplex PCR; TCRdb's copy keeps in-frame clones and lacks some. Of 9,500 to 13,000 clones in the sample, 60% to 85% were seen once. Sequencing was performed on cells from a culture (not recorded whether cultured in vitro). Receptor source: a human donor with melanoma.

The V call is TRBV9, the J call TRBJ2-7, with TRBD1 matching 11 bases. Germline V CDR1 and CDR2: SGDLS, YYNGEE. V gave up 4 bases and J gave up 3 bases; unmatched junction bases: 6. This CDR3 has 15 amino acids. As DNA, the CDR3 is TGTGCCAGCAGCCTAGGACAGGGGGCAGGCTACGAGCAGTACTTC. As protein: CASSLGQGAGYEQYF.

The V and J genes are TRBV7-6 and TRBJ1-1; D remains ambiguous. Trimming removed 4 bases at V and 3 bases at J, with 9 bases between. The germline CDR1 and CDR2 sequences are SGHVS and FNYEAQ. The CDR3 length is 13 residues. CDR3 in DNA: TGTGCCAGCAGCTGGGGAGAGGACACTGAAGCTTTCTTT. Its translation: CASSWGEDTEAFF. Together with reference TRBV7-6 and TRBJ1-1, the CDR3 gives the full variable domain: GAGVSQSPRYKVTKRGQDVALRCDPISGHVSLYWYRQALGQGPEFLTYFNYEAQQDKSGLPNDRFSAERPEGSISTLTIQRTEQRDSAMYRCASSWGEDTEAFFGQGTRLTVV.

The gene calls are TRBV10-3 and TRBJ2-1; D is tentatively TRBD1 or TRBD2 (7 bases each). Germline V gene sequence: CDR1 ENHRY, CDR2 SYGVKD. Trimming left V 0 bases short and J 7 bases short, with 16 bases between. The CDR3 is 16 amino acids. Written as DNA, the CDR3 is TGTGCCATCAGTGAGTCGGGGGGGACAGCCGTAAATGAGCAGTTCTTC. Translation gives CAISESGGTAVNEQFF.

V and J are TRBV5-4 and TRBJ1-6, with D tentatively TRBD1 (6 bases). The CDR3 is made up of 17 amino acids. Germline-derived CDR1 and CDR2 are SGHNT and YYREEE (reference sequence). Trimming removed 4 bases at V and 0 bases at J, with 14 bases between. The CDR3 spells CASSPGGAASYNSPLHF. The CDR3 DNA sequence: TGTGCCAGCAGCCCGGGGGGGGCGGCCTCCTATAATTCACCCCTCCACTTT.

CDR3 sequence: CASSTGQGQNTEAFF. CDR3 nucleotide sequence: TGTGCCAGCAGCACCGGACAGGGGCAGAACACTGAAGCTTTCTTT. The V gene is TRBV7-3, the J gene TRBJ1-1, with 9 bases identical to TRBD1. The CDR3 totals 15 residues. Trimming at V came to 5 bases and at J to 1 base, leaving 5 bases not matched to a gene. Germline V lookup: CDR1 SGHTA, CDR2 FQGTGA.

The chain is built from TRBV10-2 and TRBJ1-2; tentative D call: TRBD1 (6 bases). The CDR3 totals 15 residues. V dropped 5 bases and J dropped 4 bases, with 17 bases sitting between them. CDR1 WSHSY and CDR2 SAAADI come from the germline V gene. The CDR3 sequence: CASSPEGGLGYGYTF. CDR3 coding DNA: TGCGCCAGCAGTCCCGAGGGGGGGCTGGGCTATGGCTACACCTTC.

This chain joins TRBV5-1 and TRBJ2-3, with TRBD2 matching 15 bases. Germline V gene data show CDR1 as SGHRS and CDR2 as YFSETQ. CDR3 length: 17 residues. V shed 4 bases and J 6 bases; nucleotides not matched to a gene: 9. CDR3 nucleotides: TGCGCCAGCAGCGAGGGACTAGCGGGGGGATCAGGGGATACGCAGTATTTT. Residues: CASSEGLAGGSGDTQYF.

The gene calls are TRBV15 and TRBJ2-3; TRBD1 agrees at 8 bases. The germline V gene encodes CDR1 LNHNV and CDR2 YYDKDF (reference sequence). This CDR3 has 13 amino acids. Trimming at V came to 7 bases and at J to 6 bases, leaving 6 bases not matched to a gene. The CDR3 spells CATTYRGFDTQYF. CDR3 in DNA: TGTGCCACCACTTACAGGGGGTTTGATACGCAGTATTTT.

The table lists this clone with a few counts. The chain recombines TRBV27 with TRBJ1-5, with D hard to call. The CDR3 is 13 amino acids. The germline V gene has CDR1 MNHEY and CDR2 SMNVEV (reference sequence). Trimming removed 4 bases at V and 6 bases at J, with 10 bases between. The CDR3 loop is CASSYLGFQPQHF. For the CDR3, the DNA is TGTGCCAGCAGTTATCTGGGGTTTCAGCCCCAGCATTTT.

The chain combines TRBV12-5 with TRBJ1-2; D is undetermined. The V end was cut by 6 bases, the J end by 9 bases, with 11 bases between. CDR3 length equals 11 residues. The germline gives CDR1 LGHNT, CDR2 FRNRAP. The CDR3 DNA follows: TGTGCTAGTGGGTCTAACTCTCGCTACACCTTC. The encoded protein is CASGSNSRYTF.

V gene TRBV7-3 combines with J gene TRBJ1-2, with 11 positions matching TRBD1. The CDR3 has 15 residues. The V and J ends lost 5 bases and 7 bases, in that order; junction bases with no gene match: 9. Germline loops: CDR1 SGHTA, CDR2 FQGTGA. The CDR3 loop is CASSGGDRGAGGYTF. The CDR3 DNA follows: TGTGCCAGCAGCGGTGGGGACAGGGGGGCTGGTGGCTACACCTTC.

The chain links TRBV6-5 to TRBJ2-1; no firm D call. Trimming left V 5 bases short and J 4 bases short, with 12 bases between. This CDR3 has 14 amino acids. The germline CDR1 and CDR2 sequences are MNHEY and SVGAGI. The CDR3 region has the DNA TGTGCCAGCAGTCCGAGCCCCCGATACAATGAGCAGTTCTTC. Translation gives CASSPSPRYNEQFF.

The table lists this clone with a few counts. This chain links TRBV5-1 with TRBJ1-6; possible D gene TRBD1, 5 bases. Trimming pared 4 bases from V and 7 bases from J, leaving 9 bases between. CDR3 length: 13 residues. Germline V lookup: CDR1 SGHRS, CDR2 YFSETQ. CDR3 loop: CASSRAGNSPLHF. In nucleotides, the CDR3 is TGCGCCAGCAGCCGCGCAGGGAATTCACCCCTCCACTTT.

CDR3: CASSFGQGWDTIYF. The CDR3 DNA is TGTGCCAGCAGTTTCGGACAGGGATGGGACACCATATATTTT. The chain is built from TRBV7-9 and TRBJ1-3; 8 bases line up with TRBD1. Looked up from germline, CDR1 is SEHNR and CDR2 is FQNEAQ (reference sequence). The ends lost 6 bases at V and 8 bases at J; junction bases unmatched: 9. The CDR3 is 14 residues long.

This chain uses TRBV7-9 with TRBJ1-2; the match to TRBD1 covers 8 bases. Germline V gene sequence: CDR1 SEHNR, CDR2 FQNEAQ (reference sequence). This CDR3 has 13 residues. Germline trimming cut 7 bases from V and 8 bases from J; bases unmatched to any gene: 9. The CDR3 loop reads CASTERDRFGYTF. The CDR3 nucleotides read TGTGCCAGCACGGAAAGGGACAGGTTCGGCTACACCTTC.

This clone showed up just once. V usage is TRBV18 and J usage is TRBJ2-5; D possibly uses TRBD1 or TRBD2 (5 bases each). Looked up from germline, CDR1 is KGHSH and CDR2 is LQKENI. Trimming took off 2 bases at V and 2 bases at J, with 12 bases between the two ends. The CDR3 has 15 amino acids. The DNA for the CDR3 is TGTGCCAGCTCACCAGGGGGAAAGGGGCAAGAGACCCAGTACTTC. Translated, it gives CASSPGGKGQETQYF.

The V gene is TRBV5-1, the J gene TRBJ1-3; TRBD1 might be the D (6 bases). Trimming removed 4 bases at V and 4 bases at J, with 15 bases between. The CDR3 contains 15 residues. Germline V lookup: CDR1 SGHRS, CDR2 YFSETQ. The CDR3 region has the DNA TGCGCCAGCAGCCAATCCCCAGGGGAAGGAAACACCATATATTTT. This codes for CASSQSPGEGNTIYF.

By share, this clone counts as large. The J gene is TRBJ1-5, the V gene TRBV19, with D tentatively TRBD1 (5 bases). Germline V gene data show CDR1 as LNHDA and CDR2 as SQIVND (reference sequence). V gave up 4 bases and J gave up 5 bases, with 6 bases separating them. This CDR3 is built from 12 residues. CDR3 loop: CASSTRDQPQHF. The DNA of the CDR3 is TGTGCCAGTAGTACCAGGGATCAGCCCCAGCATTTT.